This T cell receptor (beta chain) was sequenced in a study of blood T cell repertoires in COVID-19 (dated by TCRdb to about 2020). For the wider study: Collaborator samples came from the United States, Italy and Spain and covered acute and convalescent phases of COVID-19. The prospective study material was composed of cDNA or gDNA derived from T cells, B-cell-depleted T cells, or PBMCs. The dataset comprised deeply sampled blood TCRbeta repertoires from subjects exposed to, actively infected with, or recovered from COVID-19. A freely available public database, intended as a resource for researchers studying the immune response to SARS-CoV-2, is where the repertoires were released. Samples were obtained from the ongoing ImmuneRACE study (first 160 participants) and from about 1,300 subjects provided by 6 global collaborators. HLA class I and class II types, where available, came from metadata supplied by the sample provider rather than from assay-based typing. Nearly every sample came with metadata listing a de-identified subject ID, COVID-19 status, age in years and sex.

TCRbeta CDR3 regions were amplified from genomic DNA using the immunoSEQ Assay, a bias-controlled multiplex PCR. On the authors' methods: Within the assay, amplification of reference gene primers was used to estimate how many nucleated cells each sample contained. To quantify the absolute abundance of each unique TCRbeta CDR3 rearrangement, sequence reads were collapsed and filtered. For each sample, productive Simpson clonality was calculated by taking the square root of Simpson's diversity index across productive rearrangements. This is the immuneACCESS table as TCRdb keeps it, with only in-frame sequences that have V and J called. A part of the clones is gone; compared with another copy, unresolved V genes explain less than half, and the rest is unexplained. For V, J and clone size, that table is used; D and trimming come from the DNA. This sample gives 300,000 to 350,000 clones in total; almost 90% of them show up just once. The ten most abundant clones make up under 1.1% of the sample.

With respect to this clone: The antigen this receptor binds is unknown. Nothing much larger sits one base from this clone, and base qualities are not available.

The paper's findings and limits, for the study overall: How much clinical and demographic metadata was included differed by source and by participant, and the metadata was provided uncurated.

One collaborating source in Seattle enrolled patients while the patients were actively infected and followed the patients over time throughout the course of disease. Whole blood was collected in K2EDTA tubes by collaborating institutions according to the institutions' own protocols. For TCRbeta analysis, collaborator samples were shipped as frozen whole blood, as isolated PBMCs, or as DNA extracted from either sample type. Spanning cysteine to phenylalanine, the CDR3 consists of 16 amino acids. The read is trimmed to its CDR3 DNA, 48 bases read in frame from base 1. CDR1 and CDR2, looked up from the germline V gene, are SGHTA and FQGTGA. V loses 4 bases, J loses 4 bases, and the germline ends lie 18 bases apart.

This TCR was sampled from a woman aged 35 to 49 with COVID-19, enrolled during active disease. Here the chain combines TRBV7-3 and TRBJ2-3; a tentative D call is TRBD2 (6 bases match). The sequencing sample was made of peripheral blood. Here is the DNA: TGTGCCAGCAGCTCACTCCCCGGGCGGGGCCCAGATACGCAGTATTTT. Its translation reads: CASSSLPGRGPDTQYF.